This T cell receptor beta chain was found in a study of prognosis after radiotherapy for stage I lung cancer. Germline CDR1 and CDR2: MNHNS and SASEGT. The CDR3 is made up of 14 amino acids. V lost 8 bases, J lost 4 bases, and 16 bases lay in between. Notes on the study in general: The median unique TCR clone count dropped from approximately 9,600 to 7,200 after stereotactic body radiation therapy. Tumor specificity of the expanded TCR clones was not determined. There were reportedly differences in TRBV and TRBJ gene usage between patients with and without metastases.

This clonotype was observed a few times. Its antigen is not known. A much larger clone sits a single nucleotide away, making a read error possible. TCR beta CDR3 was amplified from genomic DNA by two-round multiplex PCR. Every TRBV and TRBJ gene had its own specific primer in first-round PCR. One entry per CDR3 protein, called by TCRdb with MiXCR from the multiplex PCR reads. The sample shows roughly 30,000 distinct CDR3 sequences, 35% to 50% of them seen only once. The starting material was PBMCs, obtained before or after stereotactic body radiation therapy (not recorded which). The genes are TRBV6-1 and TRBJ2-3; no reliable D call. The source is a donor over 45 with non-small cell lung cancer. CDR3 sequence reads: CASLDDAAADTQYF. CDR3 DNA sequence: TGTGCCAGCCTCGATGACGCAGCAGCAGATACGCAGTATTTT.